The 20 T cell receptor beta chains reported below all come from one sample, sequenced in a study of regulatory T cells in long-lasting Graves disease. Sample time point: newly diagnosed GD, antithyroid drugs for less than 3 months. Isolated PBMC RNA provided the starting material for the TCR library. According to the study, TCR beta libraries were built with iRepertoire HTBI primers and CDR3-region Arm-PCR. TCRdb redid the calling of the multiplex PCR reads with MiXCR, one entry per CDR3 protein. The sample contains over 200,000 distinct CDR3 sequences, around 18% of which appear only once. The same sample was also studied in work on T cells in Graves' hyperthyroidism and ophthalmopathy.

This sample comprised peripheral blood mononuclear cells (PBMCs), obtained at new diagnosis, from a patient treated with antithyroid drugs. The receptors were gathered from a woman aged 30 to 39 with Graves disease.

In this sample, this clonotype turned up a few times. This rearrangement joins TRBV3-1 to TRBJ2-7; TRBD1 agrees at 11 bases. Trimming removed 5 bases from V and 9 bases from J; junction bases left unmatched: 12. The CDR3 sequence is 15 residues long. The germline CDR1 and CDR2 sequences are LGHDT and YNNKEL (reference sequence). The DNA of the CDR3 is TGTGCCAGCAGCTCGCCGGGACAGGGGGGCGCGGGGCAGTACTTC. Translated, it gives CASSSPGQGGAGQYF.

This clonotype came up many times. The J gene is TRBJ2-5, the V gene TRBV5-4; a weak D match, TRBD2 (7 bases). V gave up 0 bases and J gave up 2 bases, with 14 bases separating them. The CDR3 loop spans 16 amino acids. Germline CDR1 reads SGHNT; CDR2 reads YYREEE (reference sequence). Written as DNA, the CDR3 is TGTGCCAGCAGCTTGGGGGGGGGAGGGGGTCAAGAGACCCAGTACTTC. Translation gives CASSLGGGGGQETQYF.

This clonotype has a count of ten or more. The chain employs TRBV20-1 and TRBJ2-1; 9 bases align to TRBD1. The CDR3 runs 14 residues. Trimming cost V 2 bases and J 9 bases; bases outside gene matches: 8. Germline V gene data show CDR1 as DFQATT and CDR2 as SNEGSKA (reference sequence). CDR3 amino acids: CSARSKTGGLEQFF. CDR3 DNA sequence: TGCAGTGCTAGATCGAAGACAGGGGGGCTTGAGCAGTTCTTC.

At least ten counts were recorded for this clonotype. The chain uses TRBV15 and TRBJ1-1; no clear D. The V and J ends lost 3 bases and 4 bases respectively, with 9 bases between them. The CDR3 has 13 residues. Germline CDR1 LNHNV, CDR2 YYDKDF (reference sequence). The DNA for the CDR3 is TGTGCCACCAGCAGGGACGGAATCACTGAAGCTTTCTTT. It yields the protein CATSRDGITEAFF.

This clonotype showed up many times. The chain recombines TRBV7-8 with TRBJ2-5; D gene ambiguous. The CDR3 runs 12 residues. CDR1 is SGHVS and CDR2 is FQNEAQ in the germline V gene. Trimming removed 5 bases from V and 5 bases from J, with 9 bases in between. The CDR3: CASSPTVETQYF. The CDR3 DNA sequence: TGTGCCAGCAGCCCGACCGTGGAGACCCAGTACTTC.

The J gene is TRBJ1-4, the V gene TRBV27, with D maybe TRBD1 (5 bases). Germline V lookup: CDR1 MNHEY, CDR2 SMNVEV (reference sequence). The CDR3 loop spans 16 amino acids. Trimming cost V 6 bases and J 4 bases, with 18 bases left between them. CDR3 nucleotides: TGTGCCAGCAGCCCCAGGGCACGAGGAATTAATGAAAAACTGTTTTTT. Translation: CASSPRARGINEKLFF.

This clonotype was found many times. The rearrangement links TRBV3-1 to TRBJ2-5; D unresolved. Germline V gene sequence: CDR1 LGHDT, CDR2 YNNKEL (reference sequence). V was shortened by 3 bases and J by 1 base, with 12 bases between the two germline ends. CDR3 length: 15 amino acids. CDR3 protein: CASSHGRIFQETQYF. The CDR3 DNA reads TGTGCCAGCAGCCACGGCCGGATATTCCAAGAGACCCAGTACTTC.

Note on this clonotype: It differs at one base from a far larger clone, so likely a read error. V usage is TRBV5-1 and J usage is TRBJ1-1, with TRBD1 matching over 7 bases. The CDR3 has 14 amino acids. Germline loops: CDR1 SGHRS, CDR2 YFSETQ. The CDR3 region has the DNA TGCGCCAGCAGCCATCCCAGGGGGGACACTGAAGTTTTCTTT. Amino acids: CASSHPRGDTEVFF.

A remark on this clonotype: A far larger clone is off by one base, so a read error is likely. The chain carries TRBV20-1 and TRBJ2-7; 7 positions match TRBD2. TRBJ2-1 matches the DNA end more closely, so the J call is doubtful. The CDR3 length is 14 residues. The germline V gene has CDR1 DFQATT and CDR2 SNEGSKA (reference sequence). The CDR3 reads CSARDWGGGNDQFF. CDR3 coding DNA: TGCAGTGCTAGAGATTGGGGGGGGGGAAATGATCAGTTCTTC.

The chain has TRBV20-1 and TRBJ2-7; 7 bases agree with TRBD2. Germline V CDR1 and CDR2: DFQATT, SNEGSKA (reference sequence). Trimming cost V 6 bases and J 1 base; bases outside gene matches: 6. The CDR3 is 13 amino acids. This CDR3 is CSATGGRSYEQYF. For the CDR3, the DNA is TGCAGTGCGACCGGGGGGAGGTCCTACGAGCAGTACTTC.

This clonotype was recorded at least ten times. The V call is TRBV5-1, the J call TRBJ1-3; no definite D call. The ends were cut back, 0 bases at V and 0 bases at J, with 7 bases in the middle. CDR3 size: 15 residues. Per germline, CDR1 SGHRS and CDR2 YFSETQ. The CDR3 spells CASSLDVSSGNTIYF. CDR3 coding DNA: TGCGCCAGCAGCTTGGACGTCTCCTCTGGAAACACCATATATTTT. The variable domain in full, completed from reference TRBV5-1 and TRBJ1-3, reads KAGVTQTPRYLIKTRGQQVTLSCSPISGHRSVSWYQQTPGQGLQFLFEYFSETQRNKGNFPGRFSGRQFSNSRSEMNVSTLELGDSALYLCASSLDVSSGNTIYFGEGSWLTVV.

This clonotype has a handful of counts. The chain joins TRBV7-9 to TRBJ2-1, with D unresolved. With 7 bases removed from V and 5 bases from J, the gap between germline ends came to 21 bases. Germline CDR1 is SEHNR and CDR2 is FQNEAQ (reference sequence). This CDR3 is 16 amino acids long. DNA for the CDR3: TGTGCCAGCAACCGGCGTGGGAACATTATGAACAATGAGCAGTTCTTC. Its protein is CASNRRGNIMNNEQFF. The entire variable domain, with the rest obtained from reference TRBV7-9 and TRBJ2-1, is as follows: DTGVSQNPRHKITKRGQNVTFRCDPISEHNRLYWYRQTLGQGPEFLTYFQNEAQLEKSRLLSDRFSAERPKGSFSTLEIQRTEQGDSAMYLCASNRRGNIMNNEQFFGPGTRLTVL.

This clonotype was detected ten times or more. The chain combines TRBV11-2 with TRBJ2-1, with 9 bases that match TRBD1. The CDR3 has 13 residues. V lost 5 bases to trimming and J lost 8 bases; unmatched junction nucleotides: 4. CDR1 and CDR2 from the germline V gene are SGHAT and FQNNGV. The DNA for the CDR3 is TGTGCCAGCAGCAGAGACAGGGGGGATGAGCAGTTCTTC. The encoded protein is CASSRDRGDEQFF.

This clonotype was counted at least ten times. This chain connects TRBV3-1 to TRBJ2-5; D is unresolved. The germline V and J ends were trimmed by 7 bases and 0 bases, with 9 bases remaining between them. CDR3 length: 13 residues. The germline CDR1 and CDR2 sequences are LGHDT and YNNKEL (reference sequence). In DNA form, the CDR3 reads TGTGCCAGCACCAATCTAGACCAAGAGACCCAGTACTTC. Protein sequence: CASTNLDQETQYF.

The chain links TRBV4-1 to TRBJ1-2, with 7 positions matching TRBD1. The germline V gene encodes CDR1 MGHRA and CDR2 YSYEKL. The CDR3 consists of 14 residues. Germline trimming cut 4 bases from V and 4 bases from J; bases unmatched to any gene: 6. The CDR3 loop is CASSPTDRSYGYTF. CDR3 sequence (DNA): TGCGCCAGCAGCCCGACGGACAGGAGCTATGGCTACACCTTC.

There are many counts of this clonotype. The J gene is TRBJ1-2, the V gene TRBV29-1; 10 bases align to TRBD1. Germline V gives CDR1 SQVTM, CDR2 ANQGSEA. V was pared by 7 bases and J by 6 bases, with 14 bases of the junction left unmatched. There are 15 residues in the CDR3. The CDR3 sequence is CSADRDRGWGDGYTF. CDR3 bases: TGCAGCGCTGACCGGGACAGGGGATGGGGTGATGGCTACACCTTC.

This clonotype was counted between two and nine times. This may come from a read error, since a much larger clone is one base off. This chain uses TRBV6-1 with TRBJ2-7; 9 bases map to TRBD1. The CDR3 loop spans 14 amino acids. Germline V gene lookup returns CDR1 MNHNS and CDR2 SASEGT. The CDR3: CASRGWDRVYERYF. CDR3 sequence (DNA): TGTGCCAGCAGGGGTTGGGACAGGGTGTACGAGCGGTACTTC.

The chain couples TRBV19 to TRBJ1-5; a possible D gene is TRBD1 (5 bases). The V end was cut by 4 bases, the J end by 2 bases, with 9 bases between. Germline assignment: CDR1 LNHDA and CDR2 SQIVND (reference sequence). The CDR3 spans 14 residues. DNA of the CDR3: TGTGCCAGTAGTAGAGGGGAGCGCAATCAGCCCCAGCATTTT. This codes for CASSRGERNQPQHF.

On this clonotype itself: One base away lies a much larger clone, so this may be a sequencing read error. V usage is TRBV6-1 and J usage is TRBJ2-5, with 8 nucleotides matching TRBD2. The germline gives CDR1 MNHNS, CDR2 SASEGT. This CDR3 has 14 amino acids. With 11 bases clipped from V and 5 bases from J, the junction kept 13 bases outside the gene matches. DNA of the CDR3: TGTGCCGGCCTACCCGGGGGGGCCGCTGAGACCCAGTACTTC. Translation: CAGLPGGAAETQYF.

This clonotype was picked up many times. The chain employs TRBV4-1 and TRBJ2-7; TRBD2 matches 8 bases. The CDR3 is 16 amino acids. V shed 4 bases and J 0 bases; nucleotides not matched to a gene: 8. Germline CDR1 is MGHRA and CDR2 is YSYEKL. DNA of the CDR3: TGCGCCAGCAGCCTACTCGCGGGGGGCCTCTCCTACGAGCAGTACTTC. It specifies CASSLLAGGLSYEQYF.